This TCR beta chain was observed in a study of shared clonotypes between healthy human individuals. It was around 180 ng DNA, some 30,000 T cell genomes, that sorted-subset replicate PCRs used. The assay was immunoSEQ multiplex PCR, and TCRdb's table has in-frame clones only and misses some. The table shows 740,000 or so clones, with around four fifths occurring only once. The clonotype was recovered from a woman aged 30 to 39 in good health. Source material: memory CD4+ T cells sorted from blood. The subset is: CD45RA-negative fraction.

The CDR3 sequence: CAISDELAVEQFF. In DNA, the CDR3 is TGTGCCATCAGTGACGAACTAGCGGTTGAGCAGTTCTTC. The chain uses TRBV10-3 and TRBJ2-1, with 8 nucleotides matching TRBD2. Germline CDR1 is ENHRY and CDR2 is SYGVKD. The junction had 4 bases not matched to a gene; V was cut back by 3 bases and J by 9 bases. The CDR3 has 13 residues.